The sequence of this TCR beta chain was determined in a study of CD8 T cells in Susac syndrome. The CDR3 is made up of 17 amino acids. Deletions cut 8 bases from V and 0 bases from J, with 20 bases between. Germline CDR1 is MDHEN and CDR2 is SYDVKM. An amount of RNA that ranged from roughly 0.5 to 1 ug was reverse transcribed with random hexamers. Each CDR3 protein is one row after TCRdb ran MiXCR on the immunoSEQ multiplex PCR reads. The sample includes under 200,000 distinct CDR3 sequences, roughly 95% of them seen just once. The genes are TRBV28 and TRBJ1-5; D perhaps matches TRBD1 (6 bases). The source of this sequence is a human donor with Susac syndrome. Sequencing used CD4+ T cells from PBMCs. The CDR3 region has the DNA TGTGCCAGCCTGGGTGGACAGACAGGATATAGCAATCAGCCCCAGCATTTT. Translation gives CASLGGQTGYSNQPQHF.